The clone carrying this TCR beta chain was counted only a few times. Germline V gene lookup returns CDR1 MNHEY and CDR2 SVGAGI. The CDR3 sequence is 14 residues long. J lost 7 bases, V lost 0 bases, and 4 bases had no gene match. The sample is drawn from a study of blood T cells in healthy people across ages. Overall study: About one barcoded beta molecule was captured per two T cells (by template switching).

Primed by a sample-barcoded 5' primer and a J-beta primer mix, a second PCR proceeded for about 7 to 12 cycles. TCRdb ran MiXCR on the 5' RACE reads and lists one entry per CDR3 protein. The sample consists of under 800,000 distinct CDR3 sequences, roughly 21% of them appearing once. Isolation of PBMCs gave at least 7 million cells per sample. The sequenced material came from blood. V and J are TRBV6-5 and TRBJ1-2; TRBD1 aligns across 8 bases. This clonotype originated in a man in his 70s in good health. The CDR3 sequence is CASSYSTGGFGYTF. The CDR3, as DNA: TGTGCCAGCAGTTACTCCACAGGGGGGTTTGGCTACACCTTC.